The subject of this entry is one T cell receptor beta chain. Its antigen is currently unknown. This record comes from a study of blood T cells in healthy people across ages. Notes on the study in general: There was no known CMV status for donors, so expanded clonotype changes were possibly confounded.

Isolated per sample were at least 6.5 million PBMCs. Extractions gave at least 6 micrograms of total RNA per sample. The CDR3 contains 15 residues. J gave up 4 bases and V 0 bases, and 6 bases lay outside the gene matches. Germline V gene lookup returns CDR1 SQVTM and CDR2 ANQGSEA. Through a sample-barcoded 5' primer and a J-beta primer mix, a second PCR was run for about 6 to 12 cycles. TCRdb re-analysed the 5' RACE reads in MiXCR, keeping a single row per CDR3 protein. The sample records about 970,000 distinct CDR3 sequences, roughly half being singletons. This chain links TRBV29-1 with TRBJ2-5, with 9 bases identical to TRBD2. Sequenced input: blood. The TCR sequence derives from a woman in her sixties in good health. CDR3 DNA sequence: TGCAGCGTTGAAGATGGACTAGCGAACCGAGAGACCCAGTACTTC. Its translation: CSVEDGLANRETQYF.